The 21 T cell receptor beta chains given below trace back to one sample, sequenced in a study of shared clonotypes between healthy human individuals. TCRdb's table, derived via immunoSEQ multiplex PCR, lists solely in-frame clones and lacks some. This table has over 1.4 million clones, over 95% appearing once. Sequencing was done on a sample of naive CD4+ T cells sorted from blood. Subset given: CD45RA+ positively selected. The receptors were sampled from a man in his thirties or forties in good health.

A note on this clone: Other DNA sequences in the same sample also yield this CDR3. The genes are TRBV7-2 and TRBJ2-1; D possibly corresponds to TRBD2 (6 bases). The ends were cut back, 2 bases at V and 10 bases at J, with 12 bases in the middle. Germline V gene lookup returns CDR1 SGHTA and CDR2 FQGNSA. The CDR3 sequence is 13 residues long. CDR3 sequence: CASSLSPGDEQFF. The CDR3 region has the DNA TGTGCCAGCAGCTTATCTCCGGGGGACGAGCAGTTCTTC.

The chain couples TRBV20-1 to TRBJ1-2; D is unclear. This CDR3 contains 11 residues. V was trimmed by 7 bases and J by 3 bases, leaving 9 bases between them. Per germline, CDR1 DFQATT and CDR2 SNEGSKA (reference sequence). CDR3 loop: CSGGSDYGYTF. The CDR3 DNA follows: TGCAGTGGGGGTTCAGACTATGGCTACACCTTC.

V gene TRBV18 combines with J gene TRBJ2-3; D is undetermined. V gave up 3 bases and J gave up 1 base, with 14 bases separating them. The CDR3 has 16 amino acids. Germline CDR1 and CDR2: KGHSH and LQKENI. As DNA, the CDR3 is TGTGCCAGCTCACCGAACTTCGGCTGGGGCACAGATACGCAGTATTTT. It is translated as CASSPNFGWGTDTQYF.

The rearrangement joins TRBV5-6 to TRBJ2-2, with 9 positions matching TRBD2. V was pared by 4 bases and J by 7 bases, with 11 bases of the junction left unmatched. This CDR3 contains 16 residues. The germline gives CDR1 SGHDT, CDR2 YYEEEE. The CDR3: CASSTGTSWAGGELFF. The CDR3 DNA is TGTGCCAGCAGCACTGGGACTAGCTGGGCGGGCGGGGAGCTGTTTTTT.

V usage is TRBV5-1 and J usage is TRBJ1-5; D uncertain. Germline V gives CDR1 SGHRS, CDR2 YFSETQ. The CDR3 extends over 13 amino acids. The V end lost 0 bases, the J end lost 9 bases, and 10 bases lay between the germline ends. CDR3 residues: CASSLEPSGPQHF. The CDR3 nucleotides read TGCGCCAGCAGCTTGGAACCGTCGGGGCCCCAGCATTTT.

The chain recombines TRBV27 with TRBJ2-3; no clear D. Between the trimmed V and J ends, which lost 6 bases and 2 bases, there was a span of 12 bases. CDR3 length equals 14 residues. The germline gives CDR1 MNHEY, CDR2 SMNVEV (reference sequence). The CDR3 DNA is TGTGCCAGCAGCCGCCAGGCCCCCACAGATACGCAGTATTTT. This sequence encodes CASSRQAPTDTQYF.

This chain connects TRBV30 to TRBJ2-7; 11 bases agree with TRBD2. The J segment lost 2 bases and the V segment lost 0 bases, leaving 9 bases of the junction unmatched. The CDR3 consists of 17 residues. The germline V gene has CDR1 GTSNPN and CDR2 SVGIG (reference sequence). CDR3 nucleotide sequence: TGTGCCTGGAGTGTAAGACTAGCGGGATGGGGGCCCTACGAGCAGTACTTC. It encodes CAWSVRLAGWGPYEQYF.

The chain recombines TRBV14 with TRBJ2-1; 10 nucleotides align to TRBD2. Germline-derived CDR1 and CDR2 are SGHDN and FVKESK. The CDR3 consists of 17 residues. Unmatched junction bases numbered 7, after V lost 3 bases and J lost 2 bases. The CDR3 DNA is TGTGCCAGCAGCCACCGAGGACTAGCGGATCCCTACAATGAGCAGTTCTTC. Translating it yields CASSHRGLADPYNEQFF.

This clone was detected once. Additional DNA sequences in this sample encode the identical CDR3. This chain connects TRBV5-1 to TRBJ2-1; 8 positions match TRBD1. CDR3 length: 15 amino acids. Germline values: CDR1 SGHRS, CDR2 YFSETQ. The V segment lost 4 bases and the J segment 3 bases; nucleotides outside the gene matches: 6. The CDR3 coding sequence is TGCGCCAGCAGCCCCGGGACAGGAGTCTACAATGAGCAGTTCTTC. Translation: CASSPGTGVYNEQFF.

The CDR3 loop reads CASSPGTGGTQETQYF. The CDR3 DNA reads as TGTGCCAGTAGTCCCGGGACAGGGGGAACTCAGGAGACCCAGTACTTC. This sequence joins TRBV19 and TRBJ2-5; 11 bases line up with TRBD1. CDR1 and CDR2 (germline): LNHDA, SQIVND (reference sequence). The ends lost 5 bases at V and 5 bases at J; junction bases unmatched: 10. The CDR3 has 16 residues.

V usage is TRBV27 and J usage is TRBJ2-7; 10 bases are a match to TRBD2. The ends lost 4 bases at V and 5 bases at J; junction bases unmatched: 14. Germline V gene sequence: CDR1 MNHEY, CDR2 SMNVEV (reference sequence). The CDR3 has 17 amino acids. The CDR3 DNA reads TGTGCCAGCAGTTCCCTCAATCAGCGGGAGGGCAGGAACGAGCAGTACTTC. Translation: CASSSLNQREGRNEQYF.

The CDR3 DNA sequence: TGTGCCAGCTCACGAAGACAGGGGGCAATGAACACTGAAGCTTTCTTT. Translation: CASSRRQGAMNTEAFF. This rearrangement joins TRBV18 to TRBJ1-1, with 10 nucleotides matching TRBD1. The germline V gene has CDR1 KGHSH and CDR2 LQKENI. Unmatched junction bases numbered 5, after V lost 4 bases and J lost 0 bases. The CDR3 loop spans 16 amino acids.

The V call is TRBV28, the J call TRBJ2-3; 7 nucleotides agree with TRBD2. The V gene end was trimmed by 4 bases and the J gene end by 2 bases; junction bases not matched to a gene: 9. Germline CDR1 is MDHEN and CDR2 is SYDVKM. This CDR3 contains 16 residues. In nucleotides, the CDR3 is TGTGCCAGCAGTTCCCCGGGGGGACTCCCCACAGATACGCAGTATTTT. Translated: CASSSPGGLPTDTQYF.

CDR3 nucleotides: TGTGCCAGCAGCCCCTTCGGCAGCATGAACACTGAAGCTTTCTTT. As protein: CASSPFGSMNTEAFF. V usage is TRBV7-2 and J usage is TRBJ1-1; unclear D gene. Germline CDR1 is SGHTA and CDR2 is FQGNSA. CDR3 length: 15 residues. V lost 5 bases to trimming and J lost 0 bases, with 13 bases between them.

This sequence joins TRBV7-7 and TRBJ1-3; 7 bases map to TRBD1. CDR1 SSHAT and CDR2 FNYEAQ come from the germline V gene (reference sequence). The CDR3 is 14 residues long. The J segment lost 2 bases and the V segment lost 6 bases, leaving 4 bases of the junction unmatched. CDR3 DNA: TGTGCCAGCAGTTCGACAGGGCCTGGAAACACCATATATTTT. Its translation: CASSSTGPGNTIYF.

This chain links TRBV10-2 with TRBJ1-4; D ambiguous. This CDR3 is built from 14 residues. The ends were cut back, 2 bases at V and 3 bases at J, with 7 bases in the middle. Germline V gene data show CDR1 as WSHSY and CDR2 as SAAADI. In DNA, the CDR3 is TGCGCCAGCAGTGAGGGGGTGGCTAATGAAAAACTGTTTTTT. Translation: CASSEGVANEKLFF.

The chain carries TRBV5-5 and TRBJ2-1; TRBD2 aligns across 7 bases. This CDR3 contains 15 residues. With V trimmed by 0 bases and J by 3 bases, 3 bases remained unmatched. Germline V gene data show CDR1 as SGHKS and CDR2 as YYEKEE (reference sequence). The CDR3 reads CASSLEAGVYNEQFF. The CDR3, as DNA: TGTGCCAGCAGCTTGGAGGCGGGAGTCTACAATGAGCAGTTCTTC.

This chain connects TRBV18 to TRBJ2-7, with D perhaps matching TRBD1 or TRBD2 (5 bases each). The CDR3 has 15 residues. V gave up 5 bases and J gave up 5 bases, with 19 bases separating them. The germline V gene encodes CDR1 KGHSH and CDR2 LQKENI. Written as DNA, the CDR3 is TGTGCCAGCTCAAAAACGGGACCTCCGACTGACGAGCAGTACTTC. Protein product: CASSKTGPPTDEQYF.

The V gene is TRBV5-4, the J gene TRBJ2-3, with D uncertain. Trimming pared 4 bases from V and 0 bases from J, leaving 12 bases between. The CDR3 runs 15 residues. Germline V lookup: CDR1 SGHNT, CDR2 YYREEE (reference sequence). The CDR3 DNA reads TGTGCCAGCAGCCCGGTCGCAGAGAGCACAGATACGCAGTATTTT. Amino acids: CASSPVAESTDTQYF.

V gene TRBV5-1 combines with J gene TRBJ2-5; unclear D gene. The end of the DNA is better explained by TRBJ2-7, so the J call may be wrong. Germline lookup yields CDR1 SGHRS and CDR2 YFSETQ. The CDR3 is 15 residues long. CDR3 sequence reads: CASSYGPARSYEQYF. The CDR3 region has the DNA TGCGCCAGCAGCTACGGACCAGCGCGGAGCTACGAGCAGTACTTC.

The chain is built from TRBV4-3 and TRBJ2-1, with a tentative D call TRBD2 (5 bases). CDR1 is LGHNA, CDR2 YSLEER, per germline. Between the trimmed V and J ends, which lost 4 bases and 7 bases, there was a span of 17 bases. The length of the CDR3 is 15 residues. The CDR3 DNA reads TGCGCCAGCAGCCGGGAAAAACTAGGCACGAATGAGCAGTTCTTC. This translates into CASSREKLGTNEQFF.